The present TCR beta chain was sequenced within a study of technical replicates of blood from a few donors. Clones were sequenced by immunoSEQ multiplex PCR, and TCRdb holds only the in-frame ones, with some missing. The sample carries under 85,000 clones, 95% to 97% recorded once. The V gene lost 0 bases and the J gene lost 3 bases, with 7 bases spanning the gap. Germline V gene lookup returns CDR1 SGDLS and CDR2 YYNGEE. This CDR3 is built from 13 residues. The clonotype comes from a human donor in good health. The V call is TRBV9, the J call TRBJ2-7; no firm D call. Sequenced sample: T cells isolated from PBMCs. The CDR3 here is CASSVGSNYEQYF. The CDR3 coding sequence is TGTGCCAGCAGCGTAGGTAGCAACTACGAGCAGTACTTC.